This passage covers 11 T cell receptor beta chains from one sample sequenced in a study of blood T cells in healthy people across ages. A second PCR of roughly 7 to 11 cycles used a sample-barcoded 5' primer and a J-beta primer mix. TCRdb independently ran MiXCR on the 5' RACE reads; one entry per CDR3 protein. The sample contains around 500,000 distinct CDR3 sequences, more than 45% of which appear only once. Sequencing used blood. These receptors were collected from a man older than 75 in good health.

In this sample, this clonotype turned up a few times. The chain has TRBV12-5 and TRBJ1-6; possibly TRBD1 for D (6 bases). V was clipped by 1 base and J by 10 bases, with 11 bases between them. The length of the CDR3 is 14 residues. The germline gives CDR1 LGHNT, CDR2 FRNRAP. CDR3 amino acids: CASGLGGAVSPLHF. The CDR3 DNA reads as TGTGCTAGTGGTTTGGGGGGGGCGGTCTCACCCCTCCACTTT.

The chain has TRBV5-1 and TRBJ1-1, with D uncertain. Germline V gives CDR1 SGHRS, CDR2 YFSETQ. CDR3 size: 13 residues. Trimming removed 1 base from V and 2 bases from J, with 6 bases in between. CDR3 region: CASSLNANTEAFF. CDR3 DNA sequence: TGCGCCAGCAGCTTGAACGCCAACACTGAAGCTTTCTTT.

This clonotype has ten or more counts. CDR3 sequence reads: CASSYLLGANEKLFF. DNA for the CDR3: TGTGCCAGCAGTTACCTGTTAGGTGCTAATGAAAAACTGTTTTTT. The J gene is TRBJ1-4, the V gene TRBV6-5; D is unresolved. With 2 bases removed from V and 3 bases from J, the gap between germline ends came to 10 bases. CDR1 and CDR2 from the germline V gene are MNHEY and SVGAGI. The CDR3 loop spans 15 amino acids.

The DNA for the CDR3 is TGCAGTGCGGGCGGACTTCAAGAGACCCAGTACTTC. Amino acid sequence: CSAGGLQETQYF. The V and J genes are TRBV20-1 and TRBJ2-5; TRBD2 is a possible D gene (5 bases). Deletions cut 6 bases from V and 2 bases from J, with 10 bases between. The CDR3 runs to 12 residues. Germline CDR1 is DFQATT and CDR2 is SNEGSKA (reference sequence).

With regard to this clonotype: A read error may explain this, as a much larger clone is one base away. This rearrangement joins TRBV4-2 to TRBJ2-7; no clear D gene. The germline V and J ends were trimmed by 0 bases and 2 bases, with 8 bases remaining between them. Germline V CDR1 and CDR2: LGHNA, YNFKEQ. The CDR3 consists of 14 residues. The CDR3 coding sequence is TGTGCCAGCAGCCAAGATCGAGCGACCTACGAGCAGTACTTC. Translating gives CASSQDRATYEQYF.

The chain recombines TRBV6-5 with TRBJ2-3; TRBD2 matches at 8 bases. CDR3 size: 15 residues. With V trimmed by 2 bases and J by 2 bases, 3 bases remained unmatched. The germline V gene encodes CDR1 MNHEY and CDR2 SVGAGI. In nucleotides, the CDR3 is TGTGCCAGCAGTTACGACGGGGGGGTCACAGATACGCAGTATTTT. The encoded protein is CASSYDGGVTDTQYF.

The chain is built from TRBV6-2 or TRBV6-3 and TRBJ2-4; the D gene is possibly TRBD2 (5 bases). This CDR3 has 12 residues. Trimming cost V 3 bases and J 13 bases, with 13 bases left between them. Germline V gives CDR1 MNHEY, CDR2 SVGEGT. Here the CDR3 reads CASSYELGVQYF. DNA for the CDR3: TGTGCCAGCAGTTATGAGCTCGGGGTGCAGTACTTC.

The chain carries TRBV5-1 and TRBJ2-1, with TRBD2 matching over 12 bases. The CDR3 totals 16 residues. Germline V gene sequence: CDR1 SGHRS, CDR2 YFSETQ. Trimming removed 3 bases from V and 8 bases from J; junction bases left unmatched: 9. The CDR3 DNA reads TGCGCCAGCAGCTCCCTGACTAGCGGGGGTTTACATGAGCAGTTCTTC. Translated: CASSSLTSGGLHEQFF.

The chain carries TRBV11-2 and TRBJ2-5; D not resolved. The ends were cut back, 1 base at V and 2 bases at J, with 11 bases in the middle. Germline assignment: CDR1 SGHAT and CDR2 FQNNGV. This CDR3 contains 15 residues. CDR3 in amino acids: CASSLVGIRQETQYF. As DNA, the CDR3 is TGTGCCAGCAGCTTAGTAGGGATTCGGCAAGAGACCCAGTACTTC.

This clonotype has at least ten counts. This sequence joins TRBV7-2 and TRBJ2-7, with TRBD1 matching 7 bases. Germline V gives CDR1 SGHTA, CDR2 FQGNSA. V shed 6 bases and J 4 bases; nucleotides not matched to a gene: 9. The CDR3 sequence is 14 residues long. This CDR3 reads CASRPPGQRYEQYF. The DNA for the CDR3 is TGTGCCAGCAGACCTCCGGGACAGAGGTACGAGCAGTACTTC.

This sequence joins TRBV5-1 and TRBJ1-1; no reliable D call. Germline V gene data show CDR1 as SGHRS and CDR2 as YFSETQ. The V gene lost 0 bases and the J gene lost 1 base, with 7 bases spanning the gap. This CDR3 is 14 amino acids long. The CDR3 DNA reads as TGCGCCAGCAGCTTGGAGAGCCCGAACACTGAAGCTTTCTTT. Amino acid sequence: CASSLESPNTEAFF.